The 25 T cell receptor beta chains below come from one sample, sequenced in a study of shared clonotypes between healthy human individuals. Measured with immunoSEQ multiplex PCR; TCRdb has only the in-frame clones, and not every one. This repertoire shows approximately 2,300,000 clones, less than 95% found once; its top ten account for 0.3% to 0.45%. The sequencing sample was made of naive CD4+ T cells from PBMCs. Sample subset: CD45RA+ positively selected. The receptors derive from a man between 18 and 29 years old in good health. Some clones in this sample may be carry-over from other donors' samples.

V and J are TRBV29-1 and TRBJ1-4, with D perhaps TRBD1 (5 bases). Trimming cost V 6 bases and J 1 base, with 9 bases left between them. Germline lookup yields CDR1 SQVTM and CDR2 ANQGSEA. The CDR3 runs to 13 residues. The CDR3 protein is CSVGDGTNEKLFF. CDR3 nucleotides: TGCAGCGTGGGGGACGGAACTAATGAAAAACTGTTTTTT.

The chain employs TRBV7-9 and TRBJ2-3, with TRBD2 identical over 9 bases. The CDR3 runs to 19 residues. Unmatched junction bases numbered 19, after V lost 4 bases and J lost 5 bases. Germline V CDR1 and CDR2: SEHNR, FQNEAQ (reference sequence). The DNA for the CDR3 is TGTGCCAGCAGCTCCCCGGGCGATTTGGCGGGAGGGCCGAAAGATACGCAGTATTTT. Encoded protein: CASSSPGDLAGGPKDTQYF.

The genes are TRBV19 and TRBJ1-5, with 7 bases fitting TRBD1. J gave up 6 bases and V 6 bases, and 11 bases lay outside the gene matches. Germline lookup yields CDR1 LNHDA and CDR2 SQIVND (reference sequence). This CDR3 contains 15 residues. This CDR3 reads CASSPQGGRSQPQHF. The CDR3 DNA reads TGTGCCAGTAGCCCTCAGGGGGGTCGCTCTCAGCCCCAGCATTTT.

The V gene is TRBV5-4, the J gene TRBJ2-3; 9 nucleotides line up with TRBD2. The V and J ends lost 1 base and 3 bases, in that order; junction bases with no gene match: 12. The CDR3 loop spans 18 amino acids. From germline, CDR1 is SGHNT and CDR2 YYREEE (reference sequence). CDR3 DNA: TGTGCCAGCAGCTTGATAATCGTCGCGGGAGGGGGGACAGATACGCAGTATTTT. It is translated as CASSLIIVAGGGTDTQYF.

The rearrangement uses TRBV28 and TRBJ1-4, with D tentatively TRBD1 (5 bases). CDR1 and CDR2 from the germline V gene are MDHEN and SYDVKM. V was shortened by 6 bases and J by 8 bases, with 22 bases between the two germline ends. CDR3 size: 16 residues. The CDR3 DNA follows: TGTGCCAGCAGCTACGCGGGAGGGACCAGGATGGAAAAACTGTTTTTT. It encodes CASSYAGGTRMEKLFF.

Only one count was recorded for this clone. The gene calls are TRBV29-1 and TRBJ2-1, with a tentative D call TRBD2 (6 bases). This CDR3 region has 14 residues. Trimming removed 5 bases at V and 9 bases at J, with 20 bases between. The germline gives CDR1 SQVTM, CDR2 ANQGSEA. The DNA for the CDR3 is TGCAGCGTTATGCCGGGACTTTCCTCGGGTGAGCAGTTCTTC. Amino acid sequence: CSVMPGLSSGEQFF.

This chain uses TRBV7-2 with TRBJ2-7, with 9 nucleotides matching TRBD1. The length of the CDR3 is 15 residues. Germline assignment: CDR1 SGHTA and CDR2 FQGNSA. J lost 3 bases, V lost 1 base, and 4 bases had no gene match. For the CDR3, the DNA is TGTGCCAGCAGCTTAGGGACAGGGGCCTACTACGAGCAGTACTTC. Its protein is CASSLGTGAYYEQYF.

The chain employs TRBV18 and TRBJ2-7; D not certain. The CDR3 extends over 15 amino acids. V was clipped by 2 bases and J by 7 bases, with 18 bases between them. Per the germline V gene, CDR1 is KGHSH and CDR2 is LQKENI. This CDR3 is CASSPTLTVKSEQYF. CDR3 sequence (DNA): TGTGCCAGCTCACCAACCCTGACCGTTAAGAGTGAGCAGTACTTC.

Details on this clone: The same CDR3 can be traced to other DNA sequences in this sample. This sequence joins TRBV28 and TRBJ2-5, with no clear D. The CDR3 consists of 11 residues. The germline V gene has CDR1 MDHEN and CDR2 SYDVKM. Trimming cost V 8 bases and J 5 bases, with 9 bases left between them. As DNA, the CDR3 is TGTGCCAGCGGTGGGGTTGAGACCCAGTACTTC. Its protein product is CASGGVETQYF.

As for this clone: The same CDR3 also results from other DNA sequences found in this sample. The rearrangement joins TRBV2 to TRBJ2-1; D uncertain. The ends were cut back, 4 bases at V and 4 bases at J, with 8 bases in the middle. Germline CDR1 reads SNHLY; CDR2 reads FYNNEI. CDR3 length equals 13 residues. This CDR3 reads CASSVGRYNEQFF. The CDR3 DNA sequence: TGTGCCAGCAGTGTAGGGCGGTACAATGAGCAGTTCTTC.

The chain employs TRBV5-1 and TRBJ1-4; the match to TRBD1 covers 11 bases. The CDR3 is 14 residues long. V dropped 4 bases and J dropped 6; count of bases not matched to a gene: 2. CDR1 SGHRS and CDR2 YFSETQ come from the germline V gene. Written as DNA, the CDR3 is TGCGCCAGCAGCAAGGGACAGGGGGATGAAAAACTGTTTTTT. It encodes CASSKGQGDEKLFF.

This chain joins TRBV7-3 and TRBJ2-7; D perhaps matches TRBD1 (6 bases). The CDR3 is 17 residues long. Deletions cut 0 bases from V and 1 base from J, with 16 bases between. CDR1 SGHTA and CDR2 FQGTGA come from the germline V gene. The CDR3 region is CASSLTGDTRPSYEQYF. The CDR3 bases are TGTGCCAGCAGCTTAACAGGGGACACCCGACCGTCCTACGAGCAGTACTTC.

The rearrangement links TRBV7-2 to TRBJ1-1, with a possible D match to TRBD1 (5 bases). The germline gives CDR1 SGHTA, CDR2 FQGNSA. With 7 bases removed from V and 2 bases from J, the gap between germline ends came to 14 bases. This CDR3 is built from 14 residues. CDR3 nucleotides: TGTGCCAGCACCCGTCGGGGGGGAAACACTGAAGCTTTCTTT. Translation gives CASTRRGGNTEAFF.

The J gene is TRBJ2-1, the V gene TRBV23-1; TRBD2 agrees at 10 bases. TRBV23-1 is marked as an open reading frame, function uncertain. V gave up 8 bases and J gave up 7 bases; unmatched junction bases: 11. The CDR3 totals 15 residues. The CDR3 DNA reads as TGCGCCAGCGTACCCCTAGCGGGAGTAACTAATGAGCAGTTCTTC. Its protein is CASVPLAGVTNEQFF.

CDR3 loop: CASSEARGQVSTDTQYF. Here the CDR3 DNA reads TGTGCCAGCAGCGAGGCCCGGGGGCAGGTTAGCACAGATACGCAGTATTTT. The chain carries TRBV9 and TRBJ2-3, with D possibly being TRBD1 or TRBD2 (6 bases each). V gave up 3 bases and J gave up 0 bases, with 17 bases separating them. Germline CDR1 is SGDLS and CDR2 is YYNGEE. This CDR3 comprises 17 residues.

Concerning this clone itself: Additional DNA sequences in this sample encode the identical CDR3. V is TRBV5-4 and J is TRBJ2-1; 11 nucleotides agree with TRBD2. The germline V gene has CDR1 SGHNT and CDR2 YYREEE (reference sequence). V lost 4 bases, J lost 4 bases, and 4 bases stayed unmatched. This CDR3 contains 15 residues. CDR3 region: CASSRTSGSYNEQFF. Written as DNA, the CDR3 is TGTGCCAGCAGCCGCACTAGCGGGAGTTACAATGAGCAGTTCTTC.

CDR3 sequence: CASSGAGGPADTQYF. As DNA, the CDR3 is TGTGCCAGCAGTGGAGCGGGAGGGCCGGCAGATACGCAGTATTTT. The V and J genes are TRBV2 and TRBJ2-3; 10 nucleotides align to TRBD2. Germline CDR1 reads SNHLY; CDR2 reads FYNNEI. V was pared by 4 bases and J by 4 bases, with 5 bases of the junction left unmatched. The CDR3 contains 15 residues.

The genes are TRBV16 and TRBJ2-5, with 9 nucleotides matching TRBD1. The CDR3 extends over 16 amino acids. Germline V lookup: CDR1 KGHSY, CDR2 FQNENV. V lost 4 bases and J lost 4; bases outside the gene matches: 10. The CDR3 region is CASSRLGQGWVETQYF. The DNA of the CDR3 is TGTGCCAGCAGCCGGCTGGGACAGGGCTGGGTAGAGACCCAGTACTTC.

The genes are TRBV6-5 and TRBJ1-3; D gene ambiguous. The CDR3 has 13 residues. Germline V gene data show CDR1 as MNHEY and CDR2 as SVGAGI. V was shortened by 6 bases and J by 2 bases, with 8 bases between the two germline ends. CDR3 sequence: CASRTGPGNTIYF. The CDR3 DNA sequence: TGTGCCAGCAGGACCGGGCCTGGAAACACCATATATTTT.

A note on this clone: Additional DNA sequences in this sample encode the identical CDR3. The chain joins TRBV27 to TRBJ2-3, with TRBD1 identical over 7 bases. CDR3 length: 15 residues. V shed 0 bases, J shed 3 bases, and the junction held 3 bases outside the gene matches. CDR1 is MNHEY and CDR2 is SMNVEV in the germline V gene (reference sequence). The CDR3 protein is CASSLSTGRTDTQYF. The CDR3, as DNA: TGTGCCAGCAGTTTATCGACAGGGCGAACAGATACGCAGTATTTT.

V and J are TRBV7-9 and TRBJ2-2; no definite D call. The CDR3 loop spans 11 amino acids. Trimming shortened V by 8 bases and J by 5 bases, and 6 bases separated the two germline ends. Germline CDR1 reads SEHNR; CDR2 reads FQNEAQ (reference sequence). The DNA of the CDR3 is TGTGCCAGCGGTCTTACCGGGGAGCTGTTTTTT. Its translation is CASGLTGELFF.

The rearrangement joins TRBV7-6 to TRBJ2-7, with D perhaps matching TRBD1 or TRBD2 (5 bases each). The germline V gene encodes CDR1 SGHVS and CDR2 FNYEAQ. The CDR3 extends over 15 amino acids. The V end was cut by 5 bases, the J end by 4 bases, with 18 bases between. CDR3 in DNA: TGTGCCAGCAGCCCAGGGACCTTAACGGCGTACGAGCAGTACTTC. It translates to CASSPGTLTAYEQYF.

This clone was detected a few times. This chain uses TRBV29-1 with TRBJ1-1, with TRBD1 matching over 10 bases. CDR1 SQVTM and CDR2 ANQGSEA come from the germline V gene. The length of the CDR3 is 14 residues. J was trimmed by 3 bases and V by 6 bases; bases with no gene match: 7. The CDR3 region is CSVGDRGGDTEAFF. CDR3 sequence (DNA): TGCAGCGTCGGGGACAGGGGAGGGGACACTGAAGCTTTCTTT. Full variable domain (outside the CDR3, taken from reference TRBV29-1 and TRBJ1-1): SAVISQKPSRDICQRGTSLTIQCQVDSQVTMMFWYRQQPGQSLTLIATANQGSEATYESGFVIDKFPISRPNLTFSTLTVSNMSPEDSSIYLCSVGDRGGDTEAFFGQGTRLTVV.

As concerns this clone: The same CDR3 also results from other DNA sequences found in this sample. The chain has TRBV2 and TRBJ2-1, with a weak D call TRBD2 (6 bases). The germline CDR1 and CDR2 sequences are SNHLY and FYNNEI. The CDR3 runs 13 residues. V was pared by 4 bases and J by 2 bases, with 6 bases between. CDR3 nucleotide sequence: TGTGCCAGCAGTGGCGGGGCCTACAATGAGCAGTTCTTC. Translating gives CASSGGAYNEQFF.

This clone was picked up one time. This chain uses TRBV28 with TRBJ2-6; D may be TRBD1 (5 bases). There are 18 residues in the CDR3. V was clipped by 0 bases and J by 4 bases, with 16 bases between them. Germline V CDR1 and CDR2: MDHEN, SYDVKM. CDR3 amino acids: CASSLWGQNSGGANVLTF. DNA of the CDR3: TGTGCCAGCAGTTTATGGGGTCAGAATTCAGGGGGGGCCAACGTCCTGACTTTC.